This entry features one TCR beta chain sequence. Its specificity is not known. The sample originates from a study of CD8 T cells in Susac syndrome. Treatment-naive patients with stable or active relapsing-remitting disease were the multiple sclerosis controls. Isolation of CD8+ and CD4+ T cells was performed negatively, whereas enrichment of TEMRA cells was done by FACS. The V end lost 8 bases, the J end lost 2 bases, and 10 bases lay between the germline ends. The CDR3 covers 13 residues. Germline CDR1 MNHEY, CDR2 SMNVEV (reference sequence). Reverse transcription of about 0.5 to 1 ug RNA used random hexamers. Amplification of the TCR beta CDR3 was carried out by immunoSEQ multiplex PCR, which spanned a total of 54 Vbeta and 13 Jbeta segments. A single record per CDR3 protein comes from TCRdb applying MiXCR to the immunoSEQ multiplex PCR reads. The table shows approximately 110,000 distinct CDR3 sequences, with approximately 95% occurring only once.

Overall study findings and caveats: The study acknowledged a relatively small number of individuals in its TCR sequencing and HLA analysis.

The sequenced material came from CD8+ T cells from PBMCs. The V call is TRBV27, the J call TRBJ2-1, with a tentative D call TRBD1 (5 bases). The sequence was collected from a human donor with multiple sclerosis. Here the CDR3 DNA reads TGTGCCAGCGGTATAGGGGCCTACAATGAGCAGTTCTTC. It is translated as CASGIGAYNEQFF.